This T cell receptor beta chain derives from a study of PD-1 blockade in classical Hodgkin lymphoma. Relapse after autologous stem cell transplantation occurred in every patient, and brentuximab vedotin exposure varied. It was by magnetic negative selection that CD4+ T cells were purified from thawed PBMCs. Each best response was a complete response, a partial response or progressive disease. V dropped 6 bases and J dropped 2; count of bases not matched to a gene: 2. CDR1 MNHNY and CDR2 SVGAGI come from the germline V gene (reference sequence). This CDR3 contains 14 residues. Here immunoSEQ multiplex PCR was the method, and the copy in TCRdb shows in-frame clones only, minus some. The sample records about 9,700 clones, 60% to 80% being singletons.

The chain uses TRBV6-6 and TRBJ2-7, with 12 bases matching TRBD2. The source was CD4+ T cells from blood, collected at baseline. The clonotype originates from a human donor with classical Hodgkin lymphoma. CDR3 in amino acids: CASSPSGRAYEQYF. CDR3 DNA: TGTGCCAGCAGCCCTAGCGGGAGGGCCTACGAGCAGTACTTC.